This TCR beta chain was profiled in a study of shared clonotypes between healthy human individuals. Study in general: A donor's plate count was three for CD4 naive and three for CD4 memory; CD8 naive had two and CD8 memory one.

Clones were read by immunoSEQ multiplex PCR, and TCRdb kept only the in-frame ones, dropping some. This table has over a million clones, less than 99% appearing once. The CDR3 spans 12 residues. Trimming took 3 bases from V and 8 from J, leaving 8 bases between them. Germline V gene data show CDR1 as WSHSY and CDR2 as SAAADI. Study outcomes and limitations: Only blood was sampled, and tissue TCR repertoires likely differ from blood ones. A reduction in generation probabilities was seen for non-shared clonotypes relative to those shared by all four donors.

Of note for this clone: The antigen is undetermined.

The sequence derives from a man aged 25 to 40 in good health. This rearrangement joins TRBV10-2 to TRBJ1-5; possibly TRBD1 for D (5 bases). Sequenced: naive CD4+ T cells sorted from blood. Subset of the sample: CD45RA+ positively selected. CDR3: CASSDPGEPQHF. CDR3 coding DNA: TGCGCCAGCAGTGACCCGGGGGAGCCCCAGCATTTT.